This T cell receptor beta chain was recovered during a study of cytomegalovirus exposure and HLA in healthy donors. PCR primers comprised 60 Vbeta and 13 Jbeta primers. The assay was immunoSEQ multiplex PCR, and TCRdb's table has in-frame clones only and misses some. This table holds under 150,000 clones, about 78% found once. The CDR3 loop spans 13 amino acids. Germline loops: CDR1 SGHNT, CDR2 YYREEE (reference sequence). V shed 0 bases and J shed 6 bases, with 7 bases lying between them. The sequence was obtained from a human donor in good health. V gene TRBV5-4 combines with J gene TRBJ2-4, with D possibly being TRBD1 (5 bases). The specimen sequenced was PBMCs. The CDR3 bases are TGTGCCAGCAGCTTGGACAGGTTAAACATTCAGTACTTC. It translates to CASSLDRLNIQYF.